These 24 T cell receptor beta chains share one sample of origin, sequenced in a study of cytomegalovirus exposure and HLA in healthy donors. It was with 60 Vbeta and 13 Jbeta primers that the PCR ran. The repertoire was sequenced with immunoSEQ multiplex PCR; TCRdb's copy has only in-frame clones and lacks some. The sample carries 150,000 to 200,000 clones, roughly 80% recorded once. The sample taken for sequencing was PBMCs. The receptors derive from a female donor in good health and CMV-seronegative.

The V gene is TRBV5-1, the J gene TRBJ2-1, with a weak D call TRBD2 (5 bases). V gave up 0 bases and J gave up 14 bases, with 18 bases separating them. The CDR3 consists of 14 residues. Germline assignment: CDR1 SGHRS and CDR2 YFSETQ. CDR3 nucleotide sequence: TGCGCCAGCAGCTTGGTACTAGATTCCCCTCGGGAGTTCTTC. Encoded protein: CASSLVLDSPREFF.

The rearrangement joins TRBV30 to TRBJ1-1, with D maybe TRBD1 (5 bases). CDR1 is GTSNPN and CDR2 is SVGIG in the germline V gene (reference sequence). The CDR3 has 14 residues. V was trimmed by 0 bases and J by 8 bases, leaving 16 bases between them. The CDR3 DNA reads TGTGCCTGGAGTGTAATTGGTGGGGGGAACGAAGCTTTCTTT. Amino acids: CAWSVIGGGNEAFF.

This clone was picked up one time. The CDR3 nucleotides are TGTGCCAGCAGCTCCGGACAGATAGACACTGAAGCTTTCTTT. Translating gives CASSSGQIDTEAFF. V usage is TRBV7-9 and J usage is TRBJ1-1; the D gene is possibly TRBD1 (6 bases). The CDR3 is 14 amino acids. V lost 4 bases to trimming and J lost 3 bases, with 12 bases between them. Germline loops: CDR1 SEHNR, CDR2 FQNEAQ (reference sequence).

This clone was seen a handful of times. This sequence joins TRBV5-1 and TRBJ1-4, with a tentative D call TRBD1 (5 bases). The CDR3 covers 15 residues. Germline CDR1 and CDR2: SGHRS and YFSETQ. Trimming took 3 bases from V and 8 from J, leaving 17 bases between them. Written as DNA, the CDR3 is TGCGCCAGCAGCTCCGCGGCAGGGAAAGAAGAAAAACTGTTTTTT. Its protein is CASSSAAGKEEKLFF.

This clone occurred a few times. The genes are TRBV18 and TRBJ2-7, with 8 bases aligning to TRBD1. The CDR3 has 14 amino acids. Trimming removed 6 bases from V and 2 bases from J; junction bases left unmatched: 6. Germline V gives CDR1 KGHSH, CDR2 LQKENI. The CDR3 protein is CASSQGAQTYEQYF. The CDR3 DNA reads TGTGCCAGCTCGCAGGGGGCTCAGACCTACGAGCAGTACTTC.

The chain combines TRBV11-1 with TRBJ2-1, with a possible D match to TRBD2 (6 bases). Germline CDR1 reads SGHAT; CDR2 reads FQDESV (reference sequence). Trimming removed 5 bases from V and 8 bases from J, with 19 bases in between. The CDR3 length is 15 residues. CDR3 sequence: CASSLDGGAVDEQFF. The CDR3 bases are TGTGCCAGCAGCCTCGACGGGGGAGCGGTGGATGAGCAGTTCTTC.

This clone was seen only once. This chain connects TRBV5-8 to TRBJ1-6; 11 bases match TRBD1. The V and J ends lost 4 bases and 4 bases, in that order; junction bases with no gene match: 1. Germline values: CDR1 SGHTS, CDR2 YDEGEE. This CDR3 spans 15 amino acids. CDR3 DNA: TGTGCCAGCAGCGGACAGGGGGCATATAATTCACCCCTCCACTTT. This gives the protein CASSGQGAYNSPLHF.

The genes are TRBV30 and TRBJ1-2; D ambiguous. This CDR3 has 12 residues. Trimming shortened V by 0 bases and J by 8 bases, and 10 bases separated the two germline ends. Germline V gene lookup returns CDR1 GTSNPN and CDR2 SVGIG (reference sequence). CDR3 nucleotides: TGTGCCTGGAGTGTAGGCGGTGGGGGCTACACCTTC. Translating gives CAWSVGGGGYTF.

This clone was picked up one time. The rearrangement uses TRBV18 and TRBJ2-2, with 8 bases fitting TRBD1. The junction had 9 bases not matched to a gene; V was cut back by 3 bases and J by 6 bases. The germline V gene has CDR1 KGHSH and CDR2 LQKENI. The CDR3 has 16 amino acids. CDR3 region: CASSPSDRGMAGELFF. In DNA, the CDR3 is TGTGCCAGCTCACCCTCCGACAGGGGAATGGCCGGGGAGCTGTTTTTT.

The chain carries TRBV7-8 and TRBJ2-5; TRBD2 agrees at 13 bases. Germline trimming cut 4 bases from V and 5 bases from J; bases unmatched to any gene: 16. The germline CDR1 and CDR2 sequences are SGHVS and FQNEAQ. The CDR3 runs to 19 residues. The CDR3 sequence: CASSSRLAGGPVGRETQYF. Written as DNA, the CDR3 is TGTGCCAGCAGCTCAAGACTAGCGGGGGGCCCCGTGGGAAGGGAGACCCAGTACTTC.

V gene TRBV5-1 combines with J gene TRBJ2-2; 7 bases are shared with TRBD1. CDR1 and CDR2 from the germline V gene are SGHRS and YFSETQ. V lost 5 bases and J lost 6; bases outside the gene matches: 4. This CDR3 contains 13 residues. The CDR3 region has the DNA TGCGCCAGCAGAGTAGGGGGCCCCGGGGAGCTGTTTTTT. It translates to CASRVGGPGELFF.

The rearrangement uses TRBV29-1 and TRBJ1-1, with 9 nucleotides matching TRBD1. V trimming: 6 bases; J trimming: 3 bases; junction bases outside the gene matches: 5. The CDR3 is 13 amino acids. CDR1 is SQVTM, CDR2 ANQGSEA, per germline. CDR3 sequence reads: CSVQGAPDTEAFF. The CDR3 DNA reads TGCAGCGTACAGGGGGCGCCGGACACTGAAGCTTTCTTT.

The chain has TRBV2 and TRBJ2-7; 7 positions agree with TRBD2. After removal of 5 bases from V and 0 bases from J, the junction contained 1 base not matched to a gene. CDR3 length: 13 amino acids. Germline CDR1 SNHLY, CDR2 FYNNEI. The CDR3 bases are TGTGCCAGCAGTCGGGACTACTCCTACGAGCAGTACTTC. This translates into CASSRDYSYEQYF.

This clone was observed once. The CDR3 protein is CASSSPPDRAGNTIYF. CDR3 nucleotide sequence: TGTGCCAGCAGCTCGCCCCCGGACAGGGCTGGAAACACCATATATTTT. This rearrangement joins TRBV5-4 to TRBJ1-3; 8 nucleotides match TRBD1. The CDR3 consists of 16 residues. The germline CDR1 and CDR2 sequences are SGHNT and YYREEE (reference sequence). With 3 bases clipped from V and 2 bases from J, the junction kept 7 bases outside the gene matches.

The chain uses TRBV28 and TRBJ1-3; D not certain. Germline CDR1 is MDHEN and CDR2 is SYDVKM. V gave up 1 base and J gave up 0 bases, with 16 bases separating them. The CDR3 extends over 18 amino acids. DNA for the CDR3: TGTGCCAGCAGTTTATCCTTTAGCCCAAGCAGCTCTGGAAACACCATATATTTT. It yields the protein CASSLSFSPSSSGNTIYF.

The chain combines TRBV5-6 with TRBJ2-7, with D tentatively TRBD2 (6 bases). This CDR3 has 15 amino acids. Germline-derived CDR1 and CDR2 are SGHDT and YYEEEE. Trimming stripped 4 bases from V and 0 bases from J, with 14 bases between. CDR3 DNA sequence: TGTGCCAGCAGCGCCAGAGGAGGGCTCTCCTACGAGCAGTACTTC. It translates to CASSARGGLSYEQYF.

The rearrangement links TRBV7-2 to TRBJ2-5, with D possibly matching TRBD2 (6 bases). Judging by the DNA end, TRBJ2-7 fits better; the J call may be wrong. Per germline, CDR1 SGHTA and CDR2 FQGNSA. The CDR3 extends over 13 amino acids. The CDR3 DNA follows: TGTGCCAGCAGCCTGACTAGTTTGAACGAGCAGTACTTC. Amino acids: CASSLTSLNEQYF.

CDR3 nucleotide sequence: TGTGCCAGCAGAGGGACAGCCTATGGTGGCTACACCTTC. Residues: CASRGTAYGGYTF. The gene calls are TRBV27 and TRBJ1-2; 7 positions agree with TRBD1. The CDR3 contains 13 residues. V lost 6 bases to trimming and J lost 7 bases; unmatched junction nucleotides: 8. CDR1 MNHEY and CDR2 SMNVEV come from the germline V gene (reference sequence).

To note about this clone: This same CDR3 is encoded by further DNA sequences in the sample. This chain links TRBV19 with TRBJ1-1; perhaps TRBD1 as D (5 bases). The CDR3 runs to 13 residues. Germline CDR1 and CDR2: LNHDA and SQIVND (reference sequence). Trimming left V 6 bases short and J 1 base short, with 9 bases between. The CDR3 is CASSRDRNTEAFF. The CDR3 bases are TGTGCCAGTAGCCGAGACAGGAACACTGAAGCTTTCTTT.

J is TRBJ1-1 and V is TRBV7-2; 10 nucleotides agree with TRBD1. Germline CDR1 reads SGHTA; CDR2 reads FQGNSA. The CDR3 is 13 amino acids. V shed 5 bases, J shed 4 bases, and the junction held 1 base outside the gene matches. In nucleotides, the CDR3 is TGTGCCAGCAGCCGGGACAGGGGCACTGAAGCTTTCTTT. Its protein is CASSRDRGTEAFF.

V is TRBV5-4 and J is TRBJ1-2; 7 bases agree with TRBD1. The germline V gene has CDR1 SGHNT and CDR2 YYREEE (reference sequence). After removal of 3 bases from V and 8 bases from J, the junction contained 7 bases not matched to a gene. This CDR3 spans 13 amino acids. DNA of the CDR3: TGTGCCAGCAGCTCGGTGCGGGACAGAGGCTACACCTTC. This encodes CASSSVRDRGYTF. The full variable domain, completed using reference TRBV5-4 and TRBJ1-2, is ETGVTQSPTHLIKTRGQQVTLRCSSQSGHNTVSWYQQALGQGPQFIFQYYREEENGRGNFPPRFSGLQFPNYSSELNVNALELDDSALYLCASSSVRDRGYTFGSGTRLTVV.

The chain employs TRBV30 and TRBJ1-6; D perhaps matches TRBD1 (5 bases). This CDR3 has 16 residues. V lost 1 base to trimming and J lost 0 bases, with 10 bases between them. Germline CDR1 GTSNPN, CDR2 SVGIG (reference sequence). CDR3 region: CAWSGQSSSYNSPLHF. The CDR3 DNA is TGTGCCTGGAGTGGACAGTCGAGCTCCTATAATTCACCCCTCCACTTT.

Concerning this clone itself: A read error may produce the germline difference seen at one junction end. The chain recombines TRBV7-2 with TRBJ1-1, with TRBD1 identical over 8 bases. CDR1 SGHTA and CDR2 FQGNSA come from the germline V gene. The CDR3 sequence is 16 residues long. CDR3 sequence: CASSLGAGGSNTEAFF. CDR3 nucleotides: TGTGCCAGCAGTTTAGGGGCAGGGGGCTCTAACACTGAAGCTTTCTTT.

Comment on this clone: Its ends do not fully match the called genes, so a read error is possible. The chain has TRBV5-1 and TRBJ1-4; D uncertain. The germline CDR1 and CDR2 sequences are SGHRS and YFSETQ. This CDR3 region has 15 residues. The CDR3 bases are TGCGCCAGCAGCTTGGGGGGAGGCAGACTTGAAAACCTGTTTTTT. It yields the protein CASSLGGGRLENLFF.